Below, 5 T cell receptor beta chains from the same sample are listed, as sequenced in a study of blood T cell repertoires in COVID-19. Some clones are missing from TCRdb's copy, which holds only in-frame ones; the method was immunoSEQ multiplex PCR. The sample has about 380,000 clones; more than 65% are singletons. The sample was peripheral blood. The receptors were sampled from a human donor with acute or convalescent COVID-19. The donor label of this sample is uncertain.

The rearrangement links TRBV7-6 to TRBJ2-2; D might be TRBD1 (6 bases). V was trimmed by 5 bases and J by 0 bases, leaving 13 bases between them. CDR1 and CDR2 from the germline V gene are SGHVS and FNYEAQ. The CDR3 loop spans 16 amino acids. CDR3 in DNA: TGTGCCAGCAGCCGAAATCGACAGGCGAACACCGGGGAGCTGTTTTTT. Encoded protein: CASSRNRQANTGELFF.

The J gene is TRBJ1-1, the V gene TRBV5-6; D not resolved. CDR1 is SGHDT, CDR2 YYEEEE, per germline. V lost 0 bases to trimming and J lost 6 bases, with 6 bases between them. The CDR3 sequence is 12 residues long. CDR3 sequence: CASSLAGSEAFF. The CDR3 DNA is TGTGCCAGCAGCTTGGCGGGATCTGAAGCTTTCTTT.

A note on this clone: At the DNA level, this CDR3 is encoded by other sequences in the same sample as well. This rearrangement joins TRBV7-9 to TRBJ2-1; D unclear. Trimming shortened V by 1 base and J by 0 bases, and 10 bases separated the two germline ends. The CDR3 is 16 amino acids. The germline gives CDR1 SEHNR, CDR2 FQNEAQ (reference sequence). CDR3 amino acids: CASSLGGPSSYNEQFF. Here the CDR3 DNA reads TGTGCCAGCAGCTTAGGAGGCCCCAGCTCCTACAATGAGCAGTTCTTC.

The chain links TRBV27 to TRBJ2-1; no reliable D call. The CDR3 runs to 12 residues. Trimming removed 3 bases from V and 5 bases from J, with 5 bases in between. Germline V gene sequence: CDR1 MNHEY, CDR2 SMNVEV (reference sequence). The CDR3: CASSFSDNEQFF. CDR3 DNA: TGTGCCAGCAGTTTCAGCGACAATGAGCAGTTCTTC.

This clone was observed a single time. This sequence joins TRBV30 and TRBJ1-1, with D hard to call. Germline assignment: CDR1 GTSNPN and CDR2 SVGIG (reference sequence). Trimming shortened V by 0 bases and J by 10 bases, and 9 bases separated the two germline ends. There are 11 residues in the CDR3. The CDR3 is CAWSVSRGAFF. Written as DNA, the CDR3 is TGTGCCTGGAGTGTAAGCAGAGGAGCTTTCTTT.